This is a list of T cell receptor beta chains from one sample in a study of blood T cells in healthy people across ages. TCRdb re-called the 5' RACE reads with MiXCR, one entry per CDR3 protein. Of fewer than 2 million distinct CDR3 sequences in the sample, about two fifths were seen once. The specimen was blood. These receptors came from a human donor in good health. Both conserved end residues are part of each CDR3.

TRBV28 CASSPPRGSADTQYF
TRBV3-1 CASSHHDRDEQYF
TRBV12-3/TRBV12-4 CASRPGETNYGYTF
TRBV4-3 CASSQGTLSIEGSYEQFF
TRBV28 CASSRSGGRGEQFF
TRBV6-5 CASSYLGQRGHNEQFF
TRBV19 CASSVPGPYNEQFF
TRBV6-6 CASNGDKYQPQHF
TRBV28 CASSYRGWEQYF
TRBV18 CASSRREGLNTEAFF
TRBV5-5 CASSGQVEQYF
TRBV7-3 CASSLTFTSEAFF
TRBV7-9 CATWTGRTDTQYF
TRBV27 CASSLGQGDHYGYTF
TRBV9 CASSVLGDQPQHF
TRBV7-8 CASSGLVGGLSDTQYF
TRBV28 CASSFYFTRQAEETQYF
TRBV20-1 CSVATGWTATNEKLFF
TRBV20-1 CSARDSGTISLETQYF
TRBV5-1 CASSFSLSTDTQYF
TRBV6-1 CASSETHRFGTEAFF
TRBV7-2 CASSLVRGEKLFF
TRBV20-1 CSARSLAGAEFYNEQFF
TRBV6-2/TRBV6-3 CATTERDSLFQETQYF